This note documents a single TCR beta chain sequence. Its antigen remains unknown. Terminally differentiated effector memory CD45RA+ cells were left out of the naive CD8 fraction, which was CD45RO-negative and positively selected for CCR7. This sample stems from a study of shared clonotypes between healthy human individuals. General study points: Represented diversity (both genetic and exposure-history) was limited by the small number of donors.

This CDR3 spans 12 amino acids. CDR1 MNHGY and CDR2 SAAAGT come from the germline V gene. Trimming removed 5 bases at V and 7 bases at J, with 12 bases between. Splitting of each subset's genomic DNA was done evenly across several immunoSEQ plates. Assay: immunoSEQ multiplex PCR; the TCRdb copy retains only in-frame clones and omits some. The repertoire holds 2 million to 2.5 million clones, with about 95% as singletons. The source of this sequence is a man aged 18-30 years in good health. The sequenced material came from naive CD8+ T cells sorted from blood. The chain employs TRBV6-8 and TRBJ2-7; no definite D call. CDR3 in amino acids: CASSLGEKEQYF. The CDR3 DNA reads TGTGCCAGCAGTCTAGGTGAGAAAGAGCAGTACTTC.